This T cell receptor beta chain was obtained from a study of blood T cells in healthy people across ages. This clonotype was recorded a few times. Its target is not known. The junction departs from germline at one end; a sequencing error may be responsible. Next came a second PCR, run for about 6 to 11 cycles, which used a sample-barcoded 5' primer along with a J-beta primer mix. Samples each returned at least 3 million CDR3-containing paired-end reads. TCRdb analysed the 5' RACE reads with MiXCR anew, one entry per CDR3 protein. The table includes some 1.5 million distinct CDR3 sequences, 28% detected once. Study-level results: PBMCs were not sorted, which prevented a conclusive comparison of naive versus antigen-experienced cells.

This CDR3 has 19 amino acids. CDR1 and CDR2 from the germline V gene are MNHNS and SASEGT. The TCR sequence derives from a woman in her twenties or thirties in good health. The chain joins TRBV6-1 to TRBJ2-1; 15 nucleotides align to TRBD2. Sequencing was done on a sample of blood. In nucleotides, the CDR3 is TGTGCCAGCAGTAAAGCGCCGCCGGGACTAGCGGGGGGCGGGAATGAGCAGTTCTTC. Translated: CASSKAPPGLAGGGNEQFF.